This T cell receptor beta chain was captured in a study of blood T cells in healthy people across ages. Whole-study findings and limits: The study lacked donor CMV status, which possibly confounded expanded clonotype changes.

A second PCR, run for roughly 6 to 11 cycles, used a sample-barcoded 5' primer plus a J-beta primer mix. TCRdb re-called the 5' RACE reads with MiXCR, one entry per CDR3 protein. The sample shows approximately 1.5 million distinct CDR3 sequences, almost 35% of them seen only once. CDR3 length: 16 amino acids. Trimming removed 7 bases at V and 4 bases at J, with 19 bases between. Germline CDR1 and CDR2: MNHEY and SMNVEV (reference sequence). This clonotype came up a few times. The antigen is not known. The sequenced material came from blood. The chain is built from TRBV27 and TRBJ1-4; D gene uncertain. This clonotype was sampled from a woman in her 30s in good health. The CDR3 reads CASKRVATILNEKLFF. Written as DNA, the CDR3 is TGTGCCAGCAAGAGGGTCGCCACAATTCTTAATGAAAAACTGTTTTTT.